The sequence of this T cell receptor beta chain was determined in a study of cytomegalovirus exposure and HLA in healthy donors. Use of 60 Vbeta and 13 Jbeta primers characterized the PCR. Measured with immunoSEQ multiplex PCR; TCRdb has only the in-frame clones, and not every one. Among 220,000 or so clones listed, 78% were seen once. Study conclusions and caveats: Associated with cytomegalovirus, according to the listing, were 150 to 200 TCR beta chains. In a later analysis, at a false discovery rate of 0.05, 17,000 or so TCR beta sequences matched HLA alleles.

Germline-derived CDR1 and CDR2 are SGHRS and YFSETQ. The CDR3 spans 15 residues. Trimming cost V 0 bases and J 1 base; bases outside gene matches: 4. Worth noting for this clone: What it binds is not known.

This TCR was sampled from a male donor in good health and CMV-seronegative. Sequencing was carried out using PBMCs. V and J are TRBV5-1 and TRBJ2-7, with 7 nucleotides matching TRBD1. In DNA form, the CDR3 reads TGCGCCAGCAGCTTGGAGGGACAGTGGTCCTACGAGCAGTACTTC. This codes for CASSLEGQWSYEQYF.